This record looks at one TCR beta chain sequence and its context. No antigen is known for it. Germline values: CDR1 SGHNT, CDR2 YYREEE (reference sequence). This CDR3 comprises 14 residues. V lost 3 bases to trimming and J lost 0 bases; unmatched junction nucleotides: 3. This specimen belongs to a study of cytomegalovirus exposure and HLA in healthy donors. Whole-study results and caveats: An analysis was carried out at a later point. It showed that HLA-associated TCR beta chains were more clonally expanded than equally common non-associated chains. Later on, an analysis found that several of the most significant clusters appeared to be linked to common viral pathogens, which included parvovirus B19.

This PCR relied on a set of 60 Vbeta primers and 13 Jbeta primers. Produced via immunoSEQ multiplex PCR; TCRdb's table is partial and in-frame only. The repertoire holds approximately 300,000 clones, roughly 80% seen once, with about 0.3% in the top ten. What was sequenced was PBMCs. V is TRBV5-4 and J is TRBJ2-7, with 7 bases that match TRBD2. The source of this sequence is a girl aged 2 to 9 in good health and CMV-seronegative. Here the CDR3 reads CASSWGGSSYEQYF. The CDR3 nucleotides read TGTGCCAGCAGCTGGGGGGGGAGCTCCTACGAGCAGTACTTC.